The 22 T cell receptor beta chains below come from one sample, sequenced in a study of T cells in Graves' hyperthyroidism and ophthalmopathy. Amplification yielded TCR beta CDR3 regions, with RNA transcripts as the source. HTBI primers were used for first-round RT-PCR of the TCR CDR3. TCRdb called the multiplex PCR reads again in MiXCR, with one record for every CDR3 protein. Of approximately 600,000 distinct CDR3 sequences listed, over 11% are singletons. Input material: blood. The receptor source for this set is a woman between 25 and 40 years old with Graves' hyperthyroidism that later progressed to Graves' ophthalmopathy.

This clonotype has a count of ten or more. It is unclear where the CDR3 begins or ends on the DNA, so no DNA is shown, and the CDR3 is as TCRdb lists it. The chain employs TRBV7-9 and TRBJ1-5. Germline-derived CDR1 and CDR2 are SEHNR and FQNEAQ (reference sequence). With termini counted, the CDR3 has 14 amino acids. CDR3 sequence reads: CASSFVPADQPQHF.

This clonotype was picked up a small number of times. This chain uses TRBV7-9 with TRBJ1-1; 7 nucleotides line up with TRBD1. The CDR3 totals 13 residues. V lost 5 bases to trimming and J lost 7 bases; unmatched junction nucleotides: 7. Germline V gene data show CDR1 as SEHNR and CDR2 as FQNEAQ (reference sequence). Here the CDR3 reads CASSPDREGEAFF. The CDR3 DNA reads TGTGCCAGCAGCCCCGACAGGGAGGGTGAAGCTTTCTTT.

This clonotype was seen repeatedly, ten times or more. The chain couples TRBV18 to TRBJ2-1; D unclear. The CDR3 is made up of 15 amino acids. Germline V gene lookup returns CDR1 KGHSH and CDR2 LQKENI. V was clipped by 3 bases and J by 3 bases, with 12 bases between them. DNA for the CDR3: TGTGCCAGCTCACCTGCACCCCTAGACTACAATGAGCAGTTCTTC. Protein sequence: CASSPAPLDYNEQFF.

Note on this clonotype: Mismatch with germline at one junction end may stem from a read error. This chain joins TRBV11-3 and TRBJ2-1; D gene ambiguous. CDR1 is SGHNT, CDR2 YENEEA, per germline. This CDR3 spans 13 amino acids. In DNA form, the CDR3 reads TGCGCCAGCAGCCAAGAAATGGACAATGAGCAGTTCTTC. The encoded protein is CASSQEMDNEQFF.

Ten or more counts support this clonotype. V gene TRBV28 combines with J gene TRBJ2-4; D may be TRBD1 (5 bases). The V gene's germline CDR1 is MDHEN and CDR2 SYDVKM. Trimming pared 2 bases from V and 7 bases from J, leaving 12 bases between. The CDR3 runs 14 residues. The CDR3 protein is CASSLPGQGNIQYF. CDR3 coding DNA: TGTGCCAGCAGTTTACCAGGGCAGGGCAACATTCAGTACTTC.

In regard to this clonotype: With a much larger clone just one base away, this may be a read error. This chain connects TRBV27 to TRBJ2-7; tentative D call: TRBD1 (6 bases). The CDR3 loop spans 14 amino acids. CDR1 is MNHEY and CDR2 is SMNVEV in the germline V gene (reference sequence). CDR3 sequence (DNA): TGTACCAGCAGACGACAGGTTACCTCCTACGAGCAGTACTTC. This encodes CTSRRQVTSYEQYF.

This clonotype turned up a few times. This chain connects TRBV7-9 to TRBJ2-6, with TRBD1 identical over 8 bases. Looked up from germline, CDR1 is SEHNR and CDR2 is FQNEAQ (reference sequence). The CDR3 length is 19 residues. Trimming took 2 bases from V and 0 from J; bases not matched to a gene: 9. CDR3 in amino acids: CASSLSPRTGPSGANVLTF. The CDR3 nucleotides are TGTGCCAGCAGCTTATCCCCTCGGACAGGGCCCTCTGGGGCCAACGTCCTGACTTTC.

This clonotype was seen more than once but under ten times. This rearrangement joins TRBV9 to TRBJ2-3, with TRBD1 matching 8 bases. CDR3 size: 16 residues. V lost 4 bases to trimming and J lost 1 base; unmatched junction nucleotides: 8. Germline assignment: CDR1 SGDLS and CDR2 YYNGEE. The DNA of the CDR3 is TGTGCCAGCAGCTACGGACAGGGAATGGGCACAGATACGCAGTATTTT. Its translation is CASSYGQGMGTDTQYF.

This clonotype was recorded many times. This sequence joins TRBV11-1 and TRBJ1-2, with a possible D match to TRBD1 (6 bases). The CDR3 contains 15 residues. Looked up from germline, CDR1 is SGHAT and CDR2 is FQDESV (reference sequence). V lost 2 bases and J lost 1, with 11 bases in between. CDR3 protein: CASSLKTGHNYGYTF. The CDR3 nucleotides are TGTGCCAGCAGCTTAAAAACAGGGCATAACTATGGCTACACCTTC.

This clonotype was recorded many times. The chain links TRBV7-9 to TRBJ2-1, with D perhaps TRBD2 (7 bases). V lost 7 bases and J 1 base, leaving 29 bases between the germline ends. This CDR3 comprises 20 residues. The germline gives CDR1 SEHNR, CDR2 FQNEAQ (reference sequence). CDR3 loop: CASILGRGAGHDSSYNEQFF. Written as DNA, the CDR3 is TGTGCCAGCATCCTAGGGAGGGGAGCGGGACACGACTCTTCCTACAATGAGCAGTTCTTC. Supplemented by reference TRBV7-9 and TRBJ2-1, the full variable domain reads DTGVSQNPRHKITKRGQNVTFRCDPISEHNRLYWYRQTLGQGPEFLTYFQNEAQLEKSRLLSDRFSAERPKGSFSTLEIQRTEQGDSAMYLCASILGRGAGHDSSYNEQFFGPGTRLTVL.

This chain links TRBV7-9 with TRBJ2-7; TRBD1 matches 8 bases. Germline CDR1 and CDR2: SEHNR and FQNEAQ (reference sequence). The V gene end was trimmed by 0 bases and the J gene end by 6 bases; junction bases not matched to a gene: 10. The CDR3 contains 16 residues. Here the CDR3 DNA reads TGTGCCAGCAGCTTAGCCTCAGGGGGCTGGGCTGTCGAGCAGTACTTC. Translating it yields CASSLASGGWAVEQYF.

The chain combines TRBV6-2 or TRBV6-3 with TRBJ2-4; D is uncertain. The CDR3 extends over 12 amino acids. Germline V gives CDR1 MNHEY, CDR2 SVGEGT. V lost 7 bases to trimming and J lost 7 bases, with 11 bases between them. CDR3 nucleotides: TGTGCCAGCAAAGAGGTTGGGAACATTCAGTACTTC. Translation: CASKEVGNIQYF.

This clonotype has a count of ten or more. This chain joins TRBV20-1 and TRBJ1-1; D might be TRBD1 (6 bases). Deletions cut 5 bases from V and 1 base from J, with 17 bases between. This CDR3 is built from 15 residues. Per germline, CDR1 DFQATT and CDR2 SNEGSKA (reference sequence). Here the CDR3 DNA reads TGCAGTGCTTGGACCTTGAAGGACAGGAACACTGAAGCTTTCTTT. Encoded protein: CSAWTLKDRNTEAFF.

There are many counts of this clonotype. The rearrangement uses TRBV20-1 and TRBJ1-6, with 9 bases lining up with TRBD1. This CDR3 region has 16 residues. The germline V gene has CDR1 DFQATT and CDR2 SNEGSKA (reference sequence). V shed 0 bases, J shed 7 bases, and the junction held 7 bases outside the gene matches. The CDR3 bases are TGCAGTGCTAGAGAAGCGACAGGGGGAGGGAATTCACCCCTCCACTTT. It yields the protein CSAREATGGGNSPLHF.

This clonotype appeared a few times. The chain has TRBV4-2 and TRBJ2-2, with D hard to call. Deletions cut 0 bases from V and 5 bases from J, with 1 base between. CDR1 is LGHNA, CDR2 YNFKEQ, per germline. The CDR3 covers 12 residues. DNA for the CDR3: TGTGCCAGCAGCCAAGAAACCGGGGAGCTGTTTTTT. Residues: CASSQETGELFF.

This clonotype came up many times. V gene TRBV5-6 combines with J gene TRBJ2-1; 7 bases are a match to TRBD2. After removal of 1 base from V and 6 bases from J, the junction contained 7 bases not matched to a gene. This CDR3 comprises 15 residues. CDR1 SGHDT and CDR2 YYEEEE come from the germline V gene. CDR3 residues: CASSLRLAVLNEQFF. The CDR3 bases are TGTGCCAGCAGCTTGCGGCTAGCGGTTCTCAATGAGCAGTTCTTC. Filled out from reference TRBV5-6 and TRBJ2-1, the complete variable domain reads DAGVTQSPTHLIKTRGQQVTLRCSPKSGHDTVSWYQQALGQGPQFIFQYYEEEERQRGNFPDRFSGHQFPNYSSELNVNALLLGDSALYLCASSLRLAVLNEQFFGPGTRLTVL.

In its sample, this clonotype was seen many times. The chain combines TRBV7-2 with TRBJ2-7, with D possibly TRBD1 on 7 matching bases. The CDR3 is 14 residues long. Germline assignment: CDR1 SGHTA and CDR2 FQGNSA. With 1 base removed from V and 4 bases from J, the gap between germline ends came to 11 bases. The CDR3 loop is CASSLDQGGYEQYF. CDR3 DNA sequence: TGTGCCAGCAGCTTAGACCAGGGGGGTTACGAGCAGTACTTC.

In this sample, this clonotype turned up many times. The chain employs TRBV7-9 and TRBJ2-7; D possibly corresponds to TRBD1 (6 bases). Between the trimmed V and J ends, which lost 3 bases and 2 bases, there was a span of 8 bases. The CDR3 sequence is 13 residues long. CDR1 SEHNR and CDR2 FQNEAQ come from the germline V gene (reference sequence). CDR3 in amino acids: CASSFAGAYEQYF. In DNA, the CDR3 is TGTGCCAGCAGCTTCGCAGGGGCCTACGAGCAGTACTTC. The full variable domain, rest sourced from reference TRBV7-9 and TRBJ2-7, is DTGVSQNPRHKITKRGQNVTFRCDPISEHNRLYWYRQTLGQGPEFLTYFQNEAQLEKSRLLSDRFSAERPKGSFSTLEIQRTEQGDSAMYLCASSFAGAYEQYFGPGTRLTVT.

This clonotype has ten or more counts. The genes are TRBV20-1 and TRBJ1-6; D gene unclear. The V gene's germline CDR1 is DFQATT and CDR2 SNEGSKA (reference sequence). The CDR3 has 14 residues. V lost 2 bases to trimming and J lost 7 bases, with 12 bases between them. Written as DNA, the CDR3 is TGCAGTGCTAGATCGTGGCAGGAGAATTCACCCCTCCACTTT. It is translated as CSARSWQENSPLHF.

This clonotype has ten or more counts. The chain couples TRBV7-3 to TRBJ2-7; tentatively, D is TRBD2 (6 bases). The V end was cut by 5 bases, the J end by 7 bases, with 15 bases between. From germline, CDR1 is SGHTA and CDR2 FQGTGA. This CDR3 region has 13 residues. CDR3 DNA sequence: TGTGCCAGCAGCCTAATGGGGACTGGTGAGCAGTACTTC. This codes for CASSLMGTGEQYF.

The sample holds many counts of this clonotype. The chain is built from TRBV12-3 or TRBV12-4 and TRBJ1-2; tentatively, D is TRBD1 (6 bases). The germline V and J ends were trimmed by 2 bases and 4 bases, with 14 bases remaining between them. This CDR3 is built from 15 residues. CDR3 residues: CASSLLGGTFYGYTF. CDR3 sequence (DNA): TGTGCCAGCAGTTTATTGGGCGGGACATTCTATGGCTACACCTTC.

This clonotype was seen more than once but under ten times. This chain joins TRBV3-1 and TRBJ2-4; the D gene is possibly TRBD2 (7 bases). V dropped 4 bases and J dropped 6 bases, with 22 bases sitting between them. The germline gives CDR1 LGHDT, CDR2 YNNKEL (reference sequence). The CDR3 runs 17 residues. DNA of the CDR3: TGTGCCAGCAGCCCCTTGCCAGGGGCGGGAGAGGGAAACATTCAGTACTTC. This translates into CASSPLPGAGEGNIQYF.